One sample yielded the 9 T cell receptor beta chains listed below, sequenced in a study of T-cell reconstitution after alpha-beta-depleted transplantation in children. TCRbeta library construction was performed incorporating unique molecular identifiers. TCRdb reprocessed the PCR reads via MiXCR and lists one record per CDR3 protein. The table includes 550,000 to 600,000 distinct CDR3 sequences, 23% detected once. The sequencing here drew on PBMCs, mostly from graft donor cells, taken 360 days after TCRalphabeta/CD19-depleted stem cell transplant. The receptors derive from a boy less than two years old who had a stem cell transplant for acute myeloid leukemia, so the T cells may come from the graft donor.

This clonotype has only one observation. The rearrangement joins TRBV4-2 to TRBJ2-1; 7 bases line up with TRBD2. V gave up 0 bases and J gave up 7 bases; unmatched junction bases: 6. This CDR3 is 15 amino acids long. From germline, CDR1 is LGHNA and CDR2 YNFKEQ. CDR3 coding DNA: TGTGCCAGCAGCCAAGAGAAGGGAGGGCGTAATGAGCAGTTCTTC. Its translation is CASSQEKGGRNEQFF.

The V and J genes are TRBV5-4 and TRBJ2-1, with D maybe TRBD2 (5 bases). The V gene's germline CDR1 is SGHNT and CDR2 YYREEE (reference sequence). CDR3 length equals 15 residues. V lost 4 bases and J 1 base, leaving 12 bases between the germline ends. The CDR3: CASSKLELSYNEQFF. CDR3 DNA: TGTGCCAGCAGCAAACTAGAGTTGTCCTACAATGAGCAGTTCTTC.

This clonotype was recorded at least ten times. The chain combines TRBV20-1 with TRBJ2-5, with D hard to call. This CDR3 comprises 11 residues. Germline V CDR1 and CDR2: DFQATT, SNEGSKA (reference sequence). Trimming shortened V by 6 bases and J by 1 base, and 6 bases separated the two germline ends. CDR3 in DNA: TGCAGTGCGGACCTCCAAGAGACCCAGTACTTC. This gives the protein CSADLQETQYF.

This clonotype was found many times. The chain recombines TRBV12-3 or TRBV12-4 with TRBJ2-1; D assignment may be TRBD1 or TRBD2 (5 bases each). There are 17 residues in the CDR3. V was cut by 5 bases and J by 5 bases, with 22 bases left in between. CDR3 sequence reads: CASSPSPDTSVNNEQFF. As DNA, the CDR3 is TGTGCCAGCAGTCCTAGCCCGGACACGTCAGTAAACAATGAGCAGTTCTTC.

Only a few counts were recorded for this clonotype. The rearrangement uses TRBV7-6 and TRBJ2-5; D is tentatively TRBD1 or TRBD2 (7 bases each). Between the trimmed V and J ends, which lost 4 bases and 3 bases, there was a span of 12 bases. In germline, CDR1 is SGHVS, CDR2 FNYEAQ. This CDR3 is built from 14 residues. The CDR3 bases are TGTGCCAGCAGCTCAGGGGGGGGAAAAGAGACCCAGTACTTC. Protein sequence: CASSSGGGKETQYF.

This clonotype was recorded many times. The chain links TRBV6-5 to TRBJ2-3, with 8 bases aligning to TRBD2. With 2 bases clipped from V and 3 bases from J, the junction kept 4 bases outside the gene matches. CDR3 size: 15 residues. Germline assignment: CDR1 MNHEY and CDR2 SVGAGI. CDR3 sequence reads: CASSYAGGATDTQYF. The CDR3 nucleotides are TGTGCCAGCAGTTACGCGGGGGGTGCGACAGATACGCAGTATTTT.

The chain joins TRBV29-1 to TRBJ2-7; D may correspond to TRBD1 or TRBD2 (5 bases each). The V gene lost 4 bases and the J gene lost 0 bases, with 7 bases spanning the gap. The V gene's germline CDR1 is SQVTM and CDR2 ANQGSEA. CDR3 length: 12 amino acids. In DNA form, the CDR3 reads TGCAGCGTTGCCGGGGCCTCCTACGAGCAGTACTTC. Its protein product is CSVAGASYEQYF.

About this clonotype itself: This clone may be a read error of a much larger clone one base away. The chain links TRBV6-5 to TRBJ1-4, with D unresolved. The germline V gene has CDR1 MNHEY and CDR2 SVGAGI. The CDR3 covers 14 residues. The V end lost 4 bases, the J end lost 7 bases, and 13 bases lay between the germline ends. As DNA, the CDR3 is TGTGCCAGCAGTTCAGGACGGATAAGTGAAAAACTGTTTTTT. Its translation is CASSSGRISEKLFF.

This clonotype was seen more than once but under ten times. This rearrangement joins TRBV10-3 to TRBJ1-5, with no clear D. The CDR3 length is 14 residues. V was trimmed by 2 bases and J by 4 bases, leaving 9 bases between them. Germline-derived CDR1 and CDR2 are ENHRY and SYGVKD. CDR3 protein: CAISERQENQPQHF. For the CDR3, the DNA is TGTGCCATCAGTGAGAGGCAGGAGAATCAGCCCCAGCATTTT.